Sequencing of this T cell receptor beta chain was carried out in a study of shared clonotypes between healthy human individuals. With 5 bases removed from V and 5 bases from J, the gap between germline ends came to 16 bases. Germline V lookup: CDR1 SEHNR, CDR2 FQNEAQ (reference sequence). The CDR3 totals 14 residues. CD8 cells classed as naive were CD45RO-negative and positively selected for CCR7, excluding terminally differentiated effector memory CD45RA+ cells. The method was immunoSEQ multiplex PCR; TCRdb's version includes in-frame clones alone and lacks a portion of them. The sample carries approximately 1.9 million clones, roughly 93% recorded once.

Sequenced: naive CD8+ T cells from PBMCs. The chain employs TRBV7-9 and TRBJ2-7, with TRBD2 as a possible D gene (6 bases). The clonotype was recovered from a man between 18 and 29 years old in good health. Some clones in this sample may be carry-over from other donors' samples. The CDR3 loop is CASSLVDGSDEQYF. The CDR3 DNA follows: TGTGCCAGCAGCCTTGTTGACGGGAGCGACGAGCAGTACTTC.